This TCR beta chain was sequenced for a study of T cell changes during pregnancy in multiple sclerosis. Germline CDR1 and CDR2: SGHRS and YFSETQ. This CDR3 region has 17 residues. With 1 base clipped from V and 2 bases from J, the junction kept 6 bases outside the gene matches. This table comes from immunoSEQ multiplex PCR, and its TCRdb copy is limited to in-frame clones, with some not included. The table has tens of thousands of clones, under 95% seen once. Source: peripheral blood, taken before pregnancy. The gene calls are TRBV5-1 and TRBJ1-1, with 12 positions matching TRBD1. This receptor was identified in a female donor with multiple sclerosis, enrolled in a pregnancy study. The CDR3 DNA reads TGCGCCAGCAGCTTGCTCCCCGGGACAGGGGGCAACACTGAAGCTTTCTTT. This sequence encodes CASSLLPGTGGNTEAFF.